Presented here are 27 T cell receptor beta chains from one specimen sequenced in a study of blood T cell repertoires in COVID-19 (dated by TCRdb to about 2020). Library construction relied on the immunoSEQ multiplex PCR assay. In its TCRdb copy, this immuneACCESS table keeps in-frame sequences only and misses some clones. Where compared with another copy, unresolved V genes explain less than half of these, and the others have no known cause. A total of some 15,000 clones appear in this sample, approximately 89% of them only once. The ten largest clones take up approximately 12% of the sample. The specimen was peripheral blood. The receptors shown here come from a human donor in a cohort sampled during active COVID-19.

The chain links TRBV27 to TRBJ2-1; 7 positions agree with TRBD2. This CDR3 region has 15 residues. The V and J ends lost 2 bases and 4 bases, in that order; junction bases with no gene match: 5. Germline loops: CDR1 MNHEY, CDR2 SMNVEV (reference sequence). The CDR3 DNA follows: TGTGCCAGCAGTTTACCGGGGGGAGGGTACAATGAGCAGTTCTTC. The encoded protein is CASSLPGGGYNEQFF.

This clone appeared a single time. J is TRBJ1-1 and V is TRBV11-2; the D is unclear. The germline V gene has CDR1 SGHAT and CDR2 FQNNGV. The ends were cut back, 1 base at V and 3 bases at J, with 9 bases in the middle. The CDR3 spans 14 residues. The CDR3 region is CASSLGPGYTEAFF. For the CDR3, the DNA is TGTGCCAGCAGCTTAGGGCCGGGATACACTGAAGCTTTCTTT.

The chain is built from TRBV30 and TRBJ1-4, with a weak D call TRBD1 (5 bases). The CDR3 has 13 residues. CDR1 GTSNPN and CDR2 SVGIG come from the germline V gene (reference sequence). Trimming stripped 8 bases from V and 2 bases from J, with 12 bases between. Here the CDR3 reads CAGTGGTNEKLFF. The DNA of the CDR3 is TGTGCCGGGACGGGAGGGACTAATGAAAAACTGTTTTTT.

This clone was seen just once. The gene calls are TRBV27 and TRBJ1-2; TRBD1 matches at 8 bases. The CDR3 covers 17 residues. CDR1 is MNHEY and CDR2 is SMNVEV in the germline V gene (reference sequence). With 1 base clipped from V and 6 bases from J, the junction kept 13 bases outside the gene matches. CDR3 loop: CASSLFPRQGTADGYTF. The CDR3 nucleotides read TGTGCCAGCAGTTTATTCCCACGACAGGGGACGGCGGATGGCTACACCTTC.

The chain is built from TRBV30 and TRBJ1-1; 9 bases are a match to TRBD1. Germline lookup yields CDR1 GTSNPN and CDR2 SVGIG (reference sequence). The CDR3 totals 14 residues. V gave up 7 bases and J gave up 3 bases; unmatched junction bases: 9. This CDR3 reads CAFTGQGPYTEAFF. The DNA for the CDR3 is TGTGCCTTCACCGGACAGGGGCCCTACACTGAAGCTTTCTTT.

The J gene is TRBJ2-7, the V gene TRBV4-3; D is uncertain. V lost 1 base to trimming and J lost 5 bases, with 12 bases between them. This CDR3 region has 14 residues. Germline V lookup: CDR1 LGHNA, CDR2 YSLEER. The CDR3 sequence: CASSQARGIHEQYF. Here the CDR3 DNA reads TGCGCCAGCAGCCAAGCAAGAGGTATCCACGAGCAGTACTTC.

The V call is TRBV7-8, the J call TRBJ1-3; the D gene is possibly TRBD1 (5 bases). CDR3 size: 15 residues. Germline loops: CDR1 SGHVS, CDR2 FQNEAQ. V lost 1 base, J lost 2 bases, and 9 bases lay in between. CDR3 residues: CASSLDRPPGNTIYF. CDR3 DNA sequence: TGTGCCAGCAGCTTAGACAGGCCCCCTGGAAACACCATATATTTT.

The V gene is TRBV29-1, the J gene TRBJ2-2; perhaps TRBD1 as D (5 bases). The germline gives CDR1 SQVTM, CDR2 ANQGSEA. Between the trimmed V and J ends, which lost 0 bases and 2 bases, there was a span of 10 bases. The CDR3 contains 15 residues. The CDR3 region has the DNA TGCAGCGTTGAAGAGCTGGACACCAACACCGGGGAGCTGTTTTTT. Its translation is CSVEELDTNTGELFF.

The CDR3 sequence is CASMERQGGGTEAFF. The CDR3 nucleotides are TGTGCCAGCATGGAACGACAGGGGGGAGGCACTGAAGCTTTCTTT. The chain joins TRBV6-5 to TRBJ1-1; TRBD1 matches at 9 bases. J gave up 4 bases and V 7 bases, and 10 bases lay outside the gene matches. CDR3 length equals 15 residues. CDR1 and CDR2 (germline): MNHEY, SVGAGI.

CDR3 sequence (DNA): TGCGCCAGCAGCCACAGGGGGAGCTCTGGAAACACCATATATTTT. Its protein product is CASSHRGSSGNTIYF. The chain carries TRBV5-1 and TRBJ1-3; TRBD1 aligns across 8 bases. Germline CDR1 and CDR2: SGHRS and YFSETQ. V was clipped by 4 bases and J by 0 bases; unmatched bases: 3. The CDR3 consists of 15 residues.

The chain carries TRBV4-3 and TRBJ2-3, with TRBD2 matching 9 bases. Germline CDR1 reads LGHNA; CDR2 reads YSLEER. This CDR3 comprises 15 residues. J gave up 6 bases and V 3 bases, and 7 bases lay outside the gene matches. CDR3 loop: CASSQGLAGLDTQYF. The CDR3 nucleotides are TGCGCCAGCAGCCAGGGACTAGCTGGATTGGATACGCAGTATTTT.

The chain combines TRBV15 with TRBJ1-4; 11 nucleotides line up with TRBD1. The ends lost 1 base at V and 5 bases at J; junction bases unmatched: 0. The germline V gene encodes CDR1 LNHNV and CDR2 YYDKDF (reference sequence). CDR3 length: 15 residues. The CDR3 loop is CATSRGDRGNEKLFF. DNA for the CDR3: TGTGCCACCAGCAGAGGGGACAGGGGGAATGAAAAACTGTTTTTT.

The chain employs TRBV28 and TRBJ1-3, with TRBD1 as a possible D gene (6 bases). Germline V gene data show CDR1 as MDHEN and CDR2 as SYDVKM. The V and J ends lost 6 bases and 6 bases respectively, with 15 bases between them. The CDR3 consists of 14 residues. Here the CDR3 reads CASSLTGTQNTIYF. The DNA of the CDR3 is TGTGCCAGCAGCCTCACAGGGACCCAAAACACCATATATTTT.

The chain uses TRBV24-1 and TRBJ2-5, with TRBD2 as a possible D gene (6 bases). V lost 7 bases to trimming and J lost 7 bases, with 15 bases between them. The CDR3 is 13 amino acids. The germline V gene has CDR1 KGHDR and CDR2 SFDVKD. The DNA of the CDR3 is TGTGCCACCAGCCGACTAGAAGGCGGGACCCAGTACTTC. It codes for CATSRLEGGTQYF.

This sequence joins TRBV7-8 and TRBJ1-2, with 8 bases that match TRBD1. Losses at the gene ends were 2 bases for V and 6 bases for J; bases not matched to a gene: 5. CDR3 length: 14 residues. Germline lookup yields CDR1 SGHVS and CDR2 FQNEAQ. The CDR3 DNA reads TGTGCCAGCAGCTTATCAGGGGGCGCCGATGGCTACACCTTC. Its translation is CASSLSGGADGYTF.

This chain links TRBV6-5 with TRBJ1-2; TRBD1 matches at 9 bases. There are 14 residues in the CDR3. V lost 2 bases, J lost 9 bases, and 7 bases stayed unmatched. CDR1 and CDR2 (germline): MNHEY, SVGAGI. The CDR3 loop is CASSYQGTGYSYTF. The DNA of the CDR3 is TGTGCCAGCAGTTACCAGGGGACAGGGTATAGCTACACCTTC.

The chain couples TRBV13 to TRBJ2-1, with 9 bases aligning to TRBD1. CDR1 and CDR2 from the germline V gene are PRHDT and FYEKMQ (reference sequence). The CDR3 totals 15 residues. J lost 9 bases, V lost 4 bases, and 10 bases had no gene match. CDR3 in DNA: TGTGCCAGCAGCTATGCCGGGACAGGGCAACTTGAGCAGTTCTTC. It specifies CASSYAGTGQLEQFF.

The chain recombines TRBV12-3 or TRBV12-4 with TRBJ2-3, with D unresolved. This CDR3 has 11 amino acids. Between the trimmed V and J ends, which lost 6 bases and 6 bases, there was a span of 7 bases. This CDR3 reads CASSPHDTQYF. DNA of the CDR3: TGTGCCAGCAGCCCCCATGATACGCAGTATTTT.

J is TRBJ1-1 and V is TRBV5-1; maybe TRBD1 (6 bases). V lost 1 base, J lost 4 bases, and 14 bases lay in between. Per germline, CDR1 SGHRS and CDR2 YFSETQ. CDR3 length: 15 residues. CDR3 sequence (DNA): TGCGCCAGCAGCTTGATGGGGGCGCGCGTCACTGAAGCTTTCTTT. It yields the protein CASSLMGARVTEAFF.

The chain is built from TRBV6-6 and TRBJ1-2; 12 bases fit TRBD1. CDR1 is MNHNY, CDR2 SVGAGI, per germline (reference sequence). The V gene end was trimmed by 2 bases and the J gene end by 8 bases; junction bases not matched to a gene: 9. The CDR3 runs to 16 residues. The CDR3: CASSYQSGTGGGGYTF. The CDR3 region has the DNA TGTGCCAGCAGTTACCAATCCGGGACAGGGGGCGGGGGCTACACCTTC.

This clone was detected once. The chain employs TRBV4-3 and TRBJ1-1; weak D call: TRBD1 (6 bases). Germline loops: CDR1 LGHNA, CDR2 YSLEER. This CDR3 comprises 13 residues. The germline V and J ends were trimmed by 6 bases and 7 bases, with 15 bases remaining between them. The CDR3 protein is CASSKQGQSEAFF. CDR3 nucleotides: TGCGCCAGCAGTAAGCAGGGGCAGAGTGAAGCTTTCTTT.

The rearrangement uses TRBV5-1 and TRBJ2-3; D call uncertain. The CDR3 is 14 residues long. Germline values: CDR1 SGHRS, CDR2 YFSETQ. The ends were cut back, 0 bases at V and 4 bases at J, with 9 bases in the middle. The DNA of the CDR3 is TGCGCCAGCAGCTTGGGTTCGCTAGCAGATACGCAGTATTTT. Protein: CASSLGSLADTQYF.

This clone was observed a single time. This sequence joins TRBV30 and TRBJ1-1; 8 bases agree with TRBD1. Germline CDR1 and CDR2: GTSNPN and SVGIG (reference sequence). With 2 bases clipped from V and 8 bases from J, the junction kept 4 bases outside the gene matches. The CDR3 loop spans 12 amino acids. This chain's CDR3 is CAWSPGQGEAFF. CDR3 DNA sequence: TGTGCCTGGAGTCCTGGACAGGGAGAAGCTTTCTTT.

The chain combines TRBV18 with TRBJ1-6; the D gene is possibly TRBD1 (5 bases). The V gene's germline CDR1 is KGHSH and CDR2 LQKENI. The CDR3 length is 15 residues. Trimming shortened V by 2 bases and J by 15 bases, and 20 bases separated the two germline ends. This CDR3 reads CASSPGGGNQGVLHF. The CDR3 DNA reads TGTGCCAGCTCACCAGGGGGAGGGAACCAAGGCGTCCTCCACTTT.

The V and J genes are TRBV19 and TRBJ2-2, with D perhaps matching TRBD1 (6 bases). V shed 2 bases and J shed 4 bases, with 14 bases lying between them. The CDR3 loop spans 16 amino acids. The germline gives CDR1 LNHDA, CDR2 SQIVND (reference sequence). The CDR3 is CASSIKSQGSTGELFF. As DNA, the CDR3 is TGTGCCAGTAGTATAAAGTCACAGGGTTCCACCGGGGAGCTGTTTTTT.

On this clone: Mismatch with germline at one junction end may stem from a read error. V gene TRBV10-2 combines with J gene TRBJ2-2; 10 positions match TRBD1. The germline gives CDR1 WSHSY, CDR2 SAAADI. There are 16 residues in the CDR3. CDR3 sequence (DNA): TGCGCCAGCGGTGAACGACAGGGGGCTATTGACGGGGAGCTGTTTTTT. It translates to CASGERQGAIDGELFF.

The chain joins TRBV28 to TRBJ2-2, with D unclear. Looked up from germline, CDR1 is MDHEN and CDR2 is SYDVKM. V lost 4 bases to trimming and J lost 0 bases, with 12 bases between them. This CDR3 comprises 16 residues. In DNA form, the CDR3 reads TGTGCCAGCAGTTACGAACGGAGCCCGAACACCGGGGAGCTGTTTTTT. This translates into CASSYERSPNTGELFF.